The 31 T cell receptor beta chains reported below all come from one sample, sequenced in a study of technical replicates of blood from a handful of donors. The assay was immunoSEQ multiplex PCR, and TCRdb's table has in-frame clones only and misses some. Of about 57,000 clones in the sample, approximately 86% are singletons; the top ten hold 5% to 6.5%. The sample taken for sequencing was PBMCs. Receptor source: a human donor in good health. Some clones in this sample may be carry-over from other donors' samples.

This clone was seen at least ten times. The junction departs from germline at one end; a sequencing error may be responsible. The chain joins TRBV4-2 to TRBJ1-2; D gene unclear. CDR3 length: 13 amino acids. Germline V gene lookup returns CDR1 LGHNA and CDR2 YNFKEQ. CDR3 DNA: TGTGCCAGCAGCCAAAGTCGGAACGTAGGACTTCGTTTC. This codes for CASSQSRNVGLRF.

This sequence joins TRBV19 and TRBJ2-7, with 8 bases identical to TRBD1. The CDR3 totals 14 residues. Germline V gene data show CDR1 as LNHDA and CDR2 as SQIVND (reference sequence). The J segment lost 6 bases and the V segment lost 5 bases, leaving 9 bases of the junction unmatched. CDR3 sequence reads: CASSLQSGQGEQYF. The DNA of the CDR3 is TGTGCCAGTAGTCTTCAATCCGGACAGGGCGAGCAGTACTTC.

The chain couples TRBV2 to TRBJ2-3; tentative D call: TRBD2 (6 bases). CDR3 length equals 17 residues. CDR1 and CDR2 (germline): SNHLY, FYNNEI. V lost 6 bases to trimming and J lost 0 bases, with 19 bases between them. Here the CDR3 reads CASSKEARGTSTDTQYF. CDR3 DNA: TGTGCCAGCAGCAAGGAGGCGCGGGGCACTAGCACAGATACGCAGTATTTT.

CDR3 nucleotide sequence: TGTGCCAGCAGCTTGTCGATCGGGACTAGCGGGGCAGATACGCAGTATTTT. This encodes CASSLSIGTSGADTQYF. The chain carries TRBV5-6 and TRBJ2-3; TRBD2 aligns across 13 bases. The germline gives CDR1 SGHDT, CDR2 YYEEEE. V trimming: 1 base; J trimming: 4 bases; junction bases outside the gene matches: 6. This CDR3 is built from 17 residues.

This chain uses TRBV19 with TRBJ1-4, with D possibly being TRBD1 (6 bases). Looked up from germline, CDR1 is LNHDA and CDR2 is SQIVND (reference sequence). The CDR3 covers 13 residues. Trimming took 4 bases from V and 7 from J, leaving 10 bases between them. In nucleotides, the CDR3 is TGTGCCAGTAGTACTGGACAGCCTGAAAAACTGTTTTTT. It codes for CASSTGQPEKLFF.

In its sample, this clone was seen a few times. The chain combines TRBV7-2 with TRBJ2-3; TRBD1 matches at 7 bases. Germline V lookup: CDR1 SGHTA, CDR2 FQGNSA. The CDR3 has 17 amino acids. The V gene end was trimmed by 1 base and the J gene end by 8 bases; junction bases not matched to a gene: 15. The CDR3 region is CASSLGTGDRVVGTQYF. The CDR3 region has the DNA TGTGCCAGCAGCTTAGGAACAGGAGACAGGGTGGTTGGTACGCAGTATTTT.

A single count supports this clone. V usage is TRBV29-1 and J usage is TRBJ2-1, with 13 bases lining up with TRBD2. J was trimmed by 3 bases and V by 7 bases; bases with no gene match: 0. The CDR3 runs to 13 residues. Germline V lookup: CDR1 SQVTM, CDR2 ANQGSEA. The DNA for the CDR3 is TGCAGCGGACTAGCGGGGGGCTACAATGAGCAGTTCTTC. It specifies CSGLAGGYNEQFF.

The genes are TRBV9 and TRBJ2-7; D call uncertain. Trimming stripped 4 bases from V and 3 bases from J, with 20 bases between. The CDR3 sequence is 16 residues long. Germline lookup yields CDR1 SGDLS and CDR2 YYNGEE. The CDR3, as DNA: TGTGCCAGCAGCCCTGAAGGCGGCCGACGAATCTACGAGCAGTACTTC. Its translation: CASSPEGGRRIYEQYF. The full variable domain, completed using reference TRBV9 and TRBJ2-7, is DSGVTQTPKHLITATGQRVTLRCSPRSGDLSVYWYQQSLDQGLQFLIQYYNGEERAKGNILERFSAQQFPDLHSELNLSSLELGDSALYFCASSPEGGRRIYEQYFGPGTRLTVT.

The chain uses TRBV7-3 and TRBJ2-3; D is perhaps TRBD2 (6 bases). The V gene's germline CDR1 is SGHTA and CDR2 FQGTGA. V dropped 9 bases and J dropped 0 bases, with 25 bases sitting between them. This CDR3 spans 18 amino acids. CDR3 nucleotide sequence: TGTGCCAGTTCTAAGAAGGGGCGGGAAGTTGCTAGCACAGATACGCAGTATTTT. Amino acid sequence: CASSKKGREVASTDTQYF.

The CDR3 DNA follows: TGTGCCAGCAGCCACTGGACTAGCGGGGCCCCAGATACGCAGTATTTT. Translated: CASSHWTSGAPDTQYF. The rearrangement joins TRBV7-6 to TRBJ2-3, with 12 bases fitting TRBD2. V trimming: 5 bases; J trimming: 4 bases; junction bases outside the gene matches: 7. The CDR3 runs 16 residues. Germline V gene lookup returns CDR1 SGHVS and CDR2 FNYEAQ.

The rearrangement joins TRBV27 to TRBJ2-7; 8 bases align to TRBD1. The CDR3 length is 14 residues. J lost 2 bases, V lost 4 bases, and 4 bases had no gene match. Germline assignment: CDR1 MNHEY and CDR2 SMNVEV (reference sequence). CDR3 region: CASSSDRGTYEQYF. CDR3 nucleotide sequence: TGTGCCAGCAGTTCCGACAGGGGTACCTACGAGCAGTACTTC.

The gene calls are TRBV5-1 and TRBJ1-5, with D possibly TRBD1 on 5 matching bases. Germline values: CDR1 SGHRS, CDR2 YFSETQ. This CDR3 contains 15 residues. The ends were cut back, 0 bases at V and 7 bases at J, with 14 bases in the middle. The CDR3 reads CASSLEGTGTQPQHF. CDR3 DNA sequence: TGCGCCAGCAGCTTGGAGGGGACTGGGACGCAGCCCCAGCATTTT.

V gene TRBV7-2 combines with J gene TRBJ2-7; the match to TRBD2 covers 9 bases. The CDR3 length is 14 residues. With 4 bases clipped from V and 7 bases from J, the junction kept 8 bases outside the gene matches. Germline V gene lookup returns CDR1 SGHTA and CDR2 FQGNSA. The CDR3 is CASSSLAGGNEQYF. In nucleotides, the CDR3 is TGTGCCAGCAGCTCCCTGGCGGGAGGGAATGAGCAGTACTTC.

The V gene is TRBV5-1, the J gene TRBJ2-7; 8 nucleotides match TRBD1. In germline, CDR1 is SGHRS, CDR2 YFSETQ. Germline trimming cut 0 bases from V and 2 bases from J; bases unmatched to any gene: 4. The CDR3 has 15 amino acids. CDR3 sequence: CASSLGPGQAYEQYF. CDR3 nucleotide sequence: TGCGCCAGCAGCTTGGGACCGGGACAGGCCTACGAGCAGTACTTC.

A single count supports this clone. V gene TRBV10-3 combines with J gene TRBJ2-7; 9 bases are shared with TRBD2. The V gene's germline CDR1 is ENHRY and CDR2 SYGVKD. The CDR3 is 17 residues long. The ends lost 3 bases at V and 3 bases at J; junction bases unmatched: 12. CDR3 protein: CAISDVTSGYPRYEQYF. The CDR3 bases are TGTGCCATCAGTGACGTGACTAGCGGTTACCCACGCTACGAGCAGTACTTC.

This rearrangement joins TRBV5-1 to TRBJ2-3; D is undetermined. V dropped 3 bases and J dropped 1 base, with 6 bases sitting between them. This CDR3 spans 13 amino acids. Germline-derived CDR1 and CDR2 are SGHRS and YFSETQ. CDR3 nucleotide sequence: TGCGCCAGCAGCTCCTCCGGCACAGATACGCAGTATTTT. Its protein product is CASSSSGTDTQYF. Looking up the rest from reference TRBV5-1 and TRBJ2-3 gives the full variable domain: KAGVTQTPRYLIKTRGQQVTLSCSPISGHRSVSWYQQTPGQGLQFLFEYFSETQRNKGNFPGRFSGRQFSNSRSEMNVSTLELGDSALYLCASSSSGTDTQYFGPGTRLTVL.

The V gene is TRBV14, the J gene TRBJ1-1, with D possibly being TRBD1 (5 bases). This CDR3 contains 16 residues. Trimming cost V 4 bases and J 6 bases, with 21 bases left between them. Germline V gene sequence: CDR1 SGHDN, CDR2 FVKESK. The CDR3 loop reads CASSPLGQGGEAEAFF. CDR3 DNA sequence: TGTGCCAGCAGCCCCCTAGGGCAGGGAGGTGAGGCTGAAGCTTTCTTT. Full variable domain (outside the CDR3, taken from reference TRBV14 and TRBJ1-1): EAGVTQFPSHSVIEKGQTVTLRCDPISGHDNLYWYRRVMGKEIKFLLHFVKESKQDESGMPNNRFLAERTGGTYSTLKVQPAELEDSGVYFCASSPLGQGGEAEAFFGQGTRLTVV.

The CDR3 here is CASSEGGSGANVLTF. CDR3 sequence (DNA): TGTGCCAGCAGTGAGGGGGGCTCTGGGGCCAACGTCCTGACTTTC. The chain couples TRBV6-4 to TRBJ2-6, with TRBD2 as a possible D gene (6 bases). V dropped 3 bases and J dropped 0 bases, with 6 bases sitting between them. Germline CDR1 reads MRHNA; CDR2 reads SNTAGT. This CDR3 is 15 amino acids long.

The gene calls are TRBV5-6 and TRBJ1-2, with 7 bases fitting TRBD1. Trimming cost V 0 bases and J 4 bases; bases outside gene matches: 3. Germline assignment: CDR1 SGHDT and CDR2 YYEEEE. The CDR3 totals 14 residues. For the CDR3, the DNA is TGTGCCAGCAGCTTGGTCGACAGGGTCTATGGCTACACCTTC. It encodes CASSLVDRVYGYTF. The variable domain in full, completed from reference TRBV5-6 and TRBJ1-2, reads DAGVTQSPTHLIKTRGQQVTLRCSPKSGHDTVSWYQQALGQGPQFIFQYYEEEERQRGNFPDRFSGHQFPNYSSELNVNALLLGDSALYLCASSLVDRVYGYTFGSGTRLTVV.

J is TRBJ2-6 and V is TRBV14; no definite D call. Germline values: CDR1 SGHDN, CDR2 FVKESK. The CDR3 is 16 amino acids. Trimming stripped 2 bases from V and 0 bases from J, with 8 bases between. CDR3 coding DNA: TGTGCCAGCAGCCAACGGGTTAACTCTGGGGCCAACGTCCTGACTTTC. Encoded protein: CASSQRVNSGANVLTF.

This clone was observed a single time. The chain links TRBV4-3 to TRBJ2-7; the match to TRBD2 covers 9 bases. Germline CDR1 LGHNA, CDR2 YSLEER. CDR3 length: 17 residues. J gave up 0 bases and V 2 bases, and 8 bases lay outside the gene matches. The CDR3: CASSQRTTTSGSYEQYF. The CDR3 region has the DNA TGCGCCAGCAGCCAACGGACGACGACTAGCGGCTCCTACGAGCAGTACTTC.

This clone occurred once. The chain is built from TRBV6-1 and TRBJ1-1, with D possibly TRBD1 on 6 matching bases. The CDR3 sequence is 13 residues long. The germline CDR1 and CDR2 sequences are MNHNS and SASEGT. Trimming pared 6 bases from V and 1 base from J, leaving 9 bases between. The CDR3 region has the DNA TGTGCCAGCAGCAAACAGGGGAACACTGAAGCTTTCTTT. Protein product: CASSKQGNTEAFF.

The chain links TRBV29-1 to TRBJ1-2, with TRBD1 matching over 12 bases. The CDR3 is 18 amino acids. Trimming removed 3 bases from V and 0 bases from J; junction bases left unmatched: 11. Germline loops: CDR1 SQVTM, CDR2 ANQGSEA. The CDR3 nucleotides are TGCAGCGTTGAGCCTCGGGACAGGGGGCCCCCGGCTAACTATGGCTACACCTTC. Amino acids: CSVEPRDRGPPANYGYTF.

This CDR3 reads CASSEWLNTGELFF. Written as DNA, the CDR3 is TGTGCCAGCAGTGAATGGCTGAACACCGGGGAGCTGTTTTTT. J is TRBJ2-2 and V is TRBV6-1; D is unresolved. Trimming left V 2 bases short and J 1 base short, with 5 bases between. CDR3 size: 14 residues. The germline CDR1 and CDR2 sequences are MNHNS and SASEGT.

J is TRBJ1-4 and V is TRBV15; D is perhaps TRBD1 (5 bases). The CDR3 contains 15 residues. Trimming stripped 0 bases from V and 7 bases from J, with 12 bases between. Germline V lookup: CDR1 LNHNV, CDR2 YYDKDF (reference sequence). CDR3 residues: CATSRDRQGGEKLFF. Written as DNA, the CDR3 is TGTGCCACCAGCAGAGATCGCCAGGGTGGTGAAAAACTGTTTTTT. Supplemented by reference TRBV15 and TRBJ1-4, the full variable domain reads DAMVIQNPRYQVTQFGKPVTLSCSQTLNHNVMYWYQQKSSQAPKLLFHYYDKDFNNEADTPDNFQSRRPNTSFCFLDIRSPGLGDTAMYLCATSRDRQGGEKLFFGSGTQLSVL.

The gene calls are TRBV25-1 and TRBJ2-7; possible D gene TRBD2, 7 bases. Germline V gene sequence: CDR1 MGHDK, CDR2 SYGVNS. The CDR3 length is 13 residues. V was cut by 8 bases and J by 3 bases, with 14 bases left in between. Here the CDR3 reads CASRLGGGYEQYF. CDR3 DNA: TGTGCCAGCCGCCTAGGGGGGGGCTACGAGCAGTACTTC.

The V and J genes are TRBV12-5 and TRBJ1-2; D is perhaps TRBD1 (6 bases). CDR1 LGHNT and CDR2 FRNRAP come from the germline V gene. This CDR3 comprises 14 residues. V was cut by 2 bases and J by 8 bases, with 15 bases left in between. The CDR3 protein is CASGLNNRAAGYTF. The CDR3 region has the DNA TGTGCTAGTGGTTTGAACAACAGGGCCGCGGGCTACACCTTC.

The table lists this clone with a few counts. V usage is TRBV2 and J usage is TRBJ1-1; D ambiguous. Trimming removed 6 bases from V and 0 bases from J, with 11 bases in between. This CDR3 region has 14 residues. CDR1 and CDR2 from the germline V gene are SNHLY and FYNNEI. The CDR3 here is CASRAPGMNTEAFF. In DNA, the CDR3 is TGTGCCAGCAGAGCCCCGGGGATGAACACTGAAGCTTTCTTT.

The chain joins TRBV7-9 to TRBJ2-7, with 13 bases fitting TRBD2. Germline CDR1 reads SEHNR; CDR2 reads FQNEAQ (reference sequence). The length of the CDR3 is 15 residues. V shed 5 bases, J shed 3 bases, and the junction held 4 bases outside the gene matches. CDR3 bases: TGTGCCAGCAGCCCCGGACTAGCGGGAGACTACGAGCAGTACTTC. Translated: CASSPGLAGDYEQYF.

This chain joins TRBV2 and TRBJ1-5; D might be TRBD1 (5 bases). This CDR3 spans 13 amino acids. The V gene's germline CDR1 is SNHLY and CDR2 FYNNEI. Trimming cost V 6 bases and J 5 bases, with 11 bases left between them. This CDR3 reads CASRTGGDQPQHF. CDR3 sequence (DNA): TGTGCCAGCAGAACCGGAGGGGATCAGCCCCAGCATTTT. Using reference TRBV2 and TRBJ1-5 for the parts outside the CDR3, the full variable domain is EPEVTQTPSHQVTQMGQEVILRCVPISNHLYFYWYRQILGQKVEFLVSFYNNEISEKSEIFDDQFSVERPDGSNFTLKIRSTKLEDSAMYFCASRTGGDQPQHFGDGTRLSIL.

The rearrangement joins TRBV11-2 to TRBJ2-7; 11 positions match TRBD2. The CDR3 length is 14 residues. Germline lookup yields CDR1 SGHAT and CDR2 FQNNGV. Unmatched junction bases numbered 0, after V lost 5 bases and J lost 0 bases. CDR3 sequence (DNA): TGTGCCAGCAGCACTAGCGGGAGCTCCTACGAGCAGTACTTC. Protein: CASSTSGSSYEQYF.